This record looks at one T cell receptor beta chain sequence and its context. No antigen is known for it. The donors were healthy bone marrow donors. The sample is drawn from a study of cytomegalovirus exposure and HLA in healthy donors. V was pared by 7 bases and J by 4 bases, with 13 bases between. Germline lookup yields CDR1 MDHEN and CDR2 SYDVKM. The CDR3 is made up of 13 amino acids. Study observations and caveats: Later analysis showed most CMV-associated TCR beta chains appearing HLA-restricted. Immune exposure data for these donors was limited to CMV serostatus. Productive status was seen about 87% or about 30% of the time for most TCR beta V segments in an earlier analysis.

PCR was performed using 60 Vbeta and 13 Jbeta primers. Only in-frame clones appear in the TCRdb table, and some are missing; sequencing was by immunoSEQ multiplex PCR. Counted here are 99,000 or so clones, more than 60% occurring once; the ten biggest clones make up over 7%. The TCR was taken from a woman between 40 and 55 years old in good health and CMV-seropositive. Material: PBMCs. The chain recombines TRBV28 with TRBJ1-2; the D gene is possibly TRBD1 (5 bases). The CDR3 sequence: CASTSTTGYGYTF. For the CDR3, the DNA is TGTGCCAGCACCTCCACCACAGGCTATGGCTACACCTTC.